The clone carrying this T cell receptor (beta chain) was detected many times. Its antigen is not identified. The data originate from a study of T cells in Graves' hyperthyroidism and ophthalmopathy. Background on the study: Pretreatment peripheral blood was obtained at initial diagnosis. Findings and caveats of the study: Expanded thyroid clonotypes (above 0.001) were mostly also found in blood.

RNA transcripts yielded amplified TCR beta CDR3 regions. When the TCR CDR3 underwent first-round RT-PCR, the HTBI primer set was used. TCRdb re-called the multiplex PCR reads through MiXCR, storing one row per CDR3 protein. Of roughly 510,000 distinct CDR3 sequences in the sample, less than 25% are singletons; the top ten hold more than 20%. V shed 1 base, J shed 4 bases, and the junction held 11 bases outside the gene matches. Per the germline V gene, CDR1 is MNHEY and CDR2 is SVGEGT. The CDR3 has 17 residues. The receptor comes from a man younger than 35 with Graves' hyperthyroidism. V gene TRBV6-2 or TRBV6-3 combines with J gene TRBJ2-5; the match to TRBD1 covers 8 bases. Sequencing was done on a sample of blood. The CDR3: CASSYYPGTGDRETQYF. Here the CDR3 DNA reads TGTGCCAGCAGTTACTATCCCGGGACAGGTGACCGAGAGACCCAGTACTTC.